Sequencing of this T cell receptor beta chain was carried out in a study of CD8 T cells in Susac syndrome (dated by TCRdb to the late 2010s). Concerning the study at large: Repertoire sequencing was used to test whether CD8+ T cell activation and differentiation in Susac syndrome was antigen driven. The study compared CD8+ T cell repertoire clonality among 12 healthy donors, approximately 14 Susac syndrome patients and 15 multiple sclerosis patients. Broad study findings and their caveats: The number of individuals in the TCR sequencing and HLA analysis was acknowledged as relatively small.

RNA was extracted using the RNeasy kit, and about 0.5 to 1 ug of the RNA was reverse transcribed with random hexamers. The immunoSEQ multiplex PCR assay, which covers 54 Vbeta and 13 Jbeta segments, was used to amplify TCR beta CDR3 regions. To correct PCR amplification bias, a synthetic template baseline was used for both primer optimization and computational correction. In the source study's methods: Reads were annotated to V, D and J genes per IMGT and analyzed with immunoSEQ Analyzer, keeping only productive sequences. Clonality was computed as one minus Shannon entropy normalized by log2 of the number of productive unique sequences. For each patient and control, public and private clones were evaluated among the 100 most prevalent clones. Clones were defined as Susac-specific when absent from the healthy and MS cohorts, from roughly 1,100 published viral clones and from other ImmuneACCESS disease sequences. TCRdb itself trimmed the public reads at Q25 with fastp, ran MiXCR and retained productive beta chains. Entries that share a CDR3 protein sequence are merged under the most common genes and DNA. These V and J calls originate from TCRdb's pipeline instead of the authors' own analysis. This sample holds 210,000 or so distinct CDR3 sequences; more than 85% were observed only once. The top ten hold roughly 0.13% of the sample.

Peripheral blood CD8+ and CD4+ T cells from healthy donors, Susac syndrome patients and multiple sclerosis patients were profiled by high-throughput TCR beta sequencing. Multiple sclerosis controls were treatment-naive patients with stable or active relapsing-remitting disease fulfilling revised McDonald criteria. CD8+ TEMRA cells were enriched by FACS, while bulk CD8+ and CD4+ T cells were purified by magnetic negative isolation. Blood was collected in EDTA tubes and processed within 24 hours, with PBMCs isolated through density gradient centrifugation. PBMCs intended for TCR sequencing were frozen in liquid nitrogen and were later thawed in a 37 degrees C water bath. The sorted or isolated CD4+, CD8+ and CD8+ TEMRA cells had a purity of 90% or higher. With respect to this clonotype: It has no known antigen specificity. No much larger clone is present one base from it, and per-base qualities are unavailable.

From its cysteine to its phenylalanine, the CDR3 spans 14 amino acids. The DNA shown is the 42-base CDR3, in frame from base 1. Germline trimming amounts to 1 base on V and 7 bases on J, with 4 as the count of junction bases outside the gene matches. Taken from the germline V gene, the CDR1 and CDR2 loops are MGHRA and YSYEKL. The receptor comes from a human donor with multiple sclerosis. Sequencing was carried out using CD8+ T cells from PBMCs. This chain joins TRBV4-1 to TRBJ1-2; a stretch of 9 junction bases matches TRBD1. The DNA reads as follows: TGCGCCAGCAGCCAAGTGGGGACAGGGAGTGGCTACACCTTC. This encodes CASSQVGTGSGYTF.